The 28 T cell receptor beta chains given below trace back to one sample, sequenced in a study of blood T cell repertoires in COVID-19. Profiled with immunoSEQ multiplex PCR; TCRdb holds only in-frame clones, not every one. This sample has under 250,000 clones; around nine tenths occur once, and the top ten carry under 5.5%. The specimen was peripheral blood. The receptors here all came from a woman aged 40-49 years with acute or convalescent COVID-19.

The CDR3 here is CATGTGGVYGYTF. CDR3 bases: TGTGCCACCGGGACAGGGGGAGTCTATGGCTACACCTTC. The chain recombines TRBV19 with TRBJ1-2; 11 positions agree with TRBD1. The CDR3 consists of 13 residues. Looked up from germline, CDR1 is LNHDA and CDR2 is SQIVND (reference sequence). Trimming at V came to 10 bases and at J to 4 bases, leaving 5 bases not matched to a gene.

This clone has more than one count but fewer than ten. The genes are TRBV27 and TRBJ1-6; TRBD1 is a possible D gene (5 bases). This CDR3 region has 14 residues. Deletions cut 4 bases from V and 5 bases from J, with 9 bases between. Looked up from germline, CDR1 is MNHEY and CDR2 is SMNVEV (reference sequence). DNA for the CDR3: TGTGCCAGCAGTTCCAGGGAAGATAATTCACCCCTCCACTTT. Protein: CASSSREDNSPLHF.

This clone was recorded once. The chain links TRBV7-9 to TRBJ1-4; the D gene is possibly TRBD1 (5 bases). CDR1 is SEHNR and CDR2 is FQNEAQ in the germline V gene (reference sequence). V was cut by 5 bases and J by 4 bases, with 20 bases left in between. The CDR3 totals 17 residues. CDR3 loop: CASSVGGLRQFNEKLFF. The CDR3 bases are TGTGCCAGCAGCGTCGGGGGTCTACGACAGTTTAATGAAAAACTGTTTTTT.

The V gene is TRBV11-2, the J gene TRBJ2-6; D is perhaps TRBD2 (5 bases). This CDR3 spans 19 amino acids. Germline V lookup: CDR1 SGHAT, CDR2 FQNNGV. The V end was cut by 5 bases, the J end by 0 bases, with 20 bases between. The CDR3 sequence is CASSDPRRRPSSGANVLTF. CDR3 DNA: TGTGCCAGCAGCGACCCGCGTCGGAGGCCAAGCTCTGGGGCCAACGTCCTGACTTTC.

The chain employs TRBV7-6 and TRBJ1-2; 9 bases agree with TRBD1. The CDR3 length is 16 residues. The trim removed 5 bases at V and 8 bases at J, leaving 15 bases unmatched. Germline values: CDR1 SGHVS, CDR2 FNYEAQ. CDR3: CASSRTSGTGSEGYTF. CDR3 bases: TGTGCCAGCAGCCGAACCAGCGGGACAGGGTCTGAGGGCTACACCTTC.

The chain carries TRBV15 and TRBJ1-6, with no clear D. V was trimmed by 4 bases and J by 2 bases, leaving 6 bases between them. In germline, CDR1 is LNHNV, CDR2 YYDKDF (reference sequence). This CDR3 has 14 amino acids. CDR3 nucleotide sequence: TGTGCCACCAGCACCAGGACCTATAATTCACCCCTCCACTTT. Protein: CATSTRTYNSPLHF.

This sequence joins TRBV13 and TRBJ2-2, with 9 bases matching TRBD2. After removal of 4 bases from V and 6 bases from J, the junction contained 9 bases not matched to a gene. Germline CDR1 is PRHDT and CDR2 is FYEKMQ (reference sequence). The CDR3 consists of 16 residues. The CDR3 spells CASSSGFRGGAGELFF. The CDR3 coding sequence is TGTGCCAGCAGCTCCGGCTTCCGCGGGGGGGCCGGGGAGCTGTTTTTT.

V usage is TRBV5-1 and J usage is TRBJ2-1, with 9 bases that match TRBD1. J lost 5 bases, V lost 4 bases, and 7 bases had no gene match. This CDR3 has 15 amino acids. The germline gives CDR1 SGHRS, CDR2 YFSETQ. CDR3 sequence (DNA): TGCGCCAGCAGCGCGGGGGACAGGGCGGACAATGAGCAGTTCTTC. Its translation: CASSAGDRADNEQFF.

This chain connects TRBV27 to TRBJ2-2, with D uncertain. The CDR3 has 14 amino acids. Germline V gene data show CDR1 as MNHEY and CDR2 as SMNVEV (reference sequence). The germline V and J ends were trimmed by 3 bases and 7 bases, with 12 bases remaining between them. The CDR3 DNA is TGTGCCAGCAGTTTGGTTCTACCTAGCGGGGAGCTGTTTTTT. This translates into CASSLVLPSGELFF.

This clone was seen a few times. The chain joins TRBV3-1 (or the pseudogene TRBV3-2) to TRBJ1-2, with a tentative D call TRBD1 (5 bases). V lost 1 base, J lost 6 bases, and 12 bases lay in between. Germline V lookup: CDR1 LGHDT, CDR2 YNNKEL (reference sequence). CDR3 length: 14 residues. CDR3 DNA: TGTGCCAGCAGCCAAGTAATGGGGGGAGATGGCTACACCTTC. Its translation is CASSQVMGGDGYTF.

This clone was seen once. The chain uses TRBV2 and TRBJ1-3, with 8 nucleotides matching TRBD1. Germline V gene data show CDR1 as SNHLY and CDR2 as FYNNEI. This CDR3 has 14 amino acids. The ends lost 6 bases at V and 5 bases at J; junction bases unmatched: 6. The CDR3 region is CASRRQGLRNTIYF. CDR3 DNA sequence: TGTGCCAGCAGACGACAGGGGCTGAGAAACACCATATATTTT. The full variable domain, in which reference TRBV2 and TRBJ1-3 provide the parts outside the CDR3, is EPEVTQTPSHQVTQMGQEVILRCVPISNHLYFYWYRQILGQKVEFLVSFYNNEISEKSEIFDDQFSVERPDGSNFTLKIRSTKLEDSAMYFCASRRQGLRNTIYFGEGSWLTVV.

The chain employs TRBV24-1 and TRBJ2-5; D uncertain. The CDR3 covers 15 residues. V lost 3 bases, J lost 4 bases, and 14 bases lay in between. Germline V gene sequence: CDR1 KGHDR, CDR2 SFDVKD. CDR3 sequence reads: CATSDPSYLGETQYF. The CDR3 nucleotides are TGTGCCACCAGTGATCCGAGTTACCTAGGAGAGACCCAGTACTTC.

V is TRBV27 and J is TRBJ1-1; D call uncertain. This CDR3 has 14 amino acids. V was clipped by 5 bases and J by 5 bases, with 15 bases between them. Germline CDR1 is MNHEY and CDR2 is SMNVEV (reference sequence). DNA of the CDR3: TGTGCCAGCAGTCCTCTCGGGTCAGCGACTGAAGCTTTCTTT. Amino acids: CASSPLGSATEAFF.

The J gene is TRBJ1-1, the V gene TRBV5-4; a possible D gene is TRBD1 (5 bases). Trimming left V 0 bases short and J 6 bases short, with 9 bases between. The CDR3 totals 13 residues. Per the germline V gene, CDR1 is SGHNT and CDR2 is YYREEE (reference sequence). The CDR3 reads CASSLVGGPEAFF. DNA of the CDR3: TGTGCCAGCAGCTTGGTCGGGGGACCTGAAGCTTTCTTT.

The chain is built from TRBV30 and TRBJ1-6, with D possibly TRBD1 on 6 matching bases. With 5 bases removed from V and 5 bases from J, the gap between germline ends came to 19 bases. There are 16 residues in the CDR3. Germline V gives CDR1 GTSNPN, CDR2 SVGIG (reference sequence). CDR3 bases: TGTGCCTGGGGCCTATCCAGGGGAATCAATAATTCACCCCTCCACTTT. It yields the protein CAWGLSRGINNSPLHF.

The J gene is TRBJ1-1, the V gene TRBV9, with D possibly matching TRBD1 (5 bases). CDR1 is SGDLS, CDR2 YYNGEE, per germline. The CDR3 has 13 amino acids. V was cut by 1 base and J by 3 bases, with 7 bases left in between. As DNA, the CDR3 is TGTGCCAGCAGCGTAACGACAGACACTGAAGCTTTCTTT. Translating it yields CASSVTTDTEAFF.

This clone has a single count. The chain joins TRBV4-1 to TRBJ1-1; TRBD1 is a possible D gene (5 bases). V was cut by 0 bases and J by 6 bases, with 11 bases left in between. Germline lookup yields CDR1 MGHRA and CDR2 YSYEKL. The CDR3 runs to 14 residues. The CDR3 loop reads CASSQEGAGPEAFF. CDR3 DNA: TGCGCCAGCAGCCAAGAAGGAGCAGGGCCTGAAGCTTTCTTT.

This clone occurred a few times. The rearrangement links TRBV10-2 to TRBJ1-2; possible D gene TRBD1, 6 bases. The germline V gene encodes CDR1 WSHSY and CDR2 SAAADI. V was pared by 3 bases and J by 7 bases, with 12 bases between. The CDR3 extends over 13 amino acids. The CDR3 coding sequence is TGCGCCAGCAGTGACGGGGGGGCTCGTGGCTACACCTTC. Protein: CASSDGGARGYTF.

This chain links TRBV6-5 with TRBJ2-2, with a possible D match to TRBD1 (6 bases). The CDR3 is 15 residues long. Germline V gene sequence: CDR1 MNHEY, CDR2 SVGAGI. Trimming took 6 bases from V and 1 from J, leaving 12 bases between them. CDR3 residues: CASRPGQLNTGELFF. The CDR3 region has the DNA TGTGCCAGCAGACCGGGACAATTGAACACCGGGGAGCTGTTTTTT.

The chain carries TRBV7-9 and TRBJ1-1; no reliable D call. V was pared by 5 bases and J by 3 bases, with 16 bases between. The CDR3 contains 15 residues. In germline, CDR1 is SEHNR, CDR2 FQNEAQ (reference sequence). The CDR3 sequence is CASSVRGFSDTEAFF. DNA of the CDR3: TGTGCCAGCAGCGTACGGGGATTTTCGGACACTGAAGCTTTCTTT.

The chain is built from TRBV7-2 and TRBJ2-1, with D tentatively TRBD1 (5 bases). Trimming pared 3 bases from V and 6 bases from J, leaving 15 bases between. From germline, CDR1 is SGHTA and CDR2 FQGNSA. CDR3 length: 15 amino acids. CDR3 residues: CASSFRLRRGNEQFF. CDR3 coding DNA: TGTGCCAGCAGCTTCCGGCTTCGAAGGGGCAATGAGCAGTTCTTC.

This clone is a singleton in its sample. V is TRBV11-3 and J is TRBJ1-1, with 9 bases aligning to TRBD1. CDR3 size: 13 residues. V shed 5 bases and J 4 bases; nucleotides not matched to a gene: 2. Germline V gene data show CDR1 as SGHNT and CDR2 as YENEEA. CDR3 sequence (DNA): TGTGCCAGCAGCCAGACAGGGGGCACTGAAGCTTTCTTT. It encodes CASSQTGGTEAFF. The full variable domain, its missing parts supplied by reference TRBV11-3 and TRBJ1-1, is EAGVVQSPRYKIIEKKQPVAFWCNPISGHNTLYWYLQNLGQGPELLIRYENEEAVDDSQLPKDRFSAERLKGVDSTLKIQPAELGDSAVYLCASSQTGGTEAFFGQGTRLTVV.

This chain links TRBV18 with TRBJ1-2, with 10 bases that match TRBD1. This CDR3 region has 16 residues. The germline V gene has CDR1 KGHSH and CDR2 LQKENI. V was pared by 3 bases and J by 8 bases, with 12 bases of the junction left unmatched. The CDR3 DNA is TGTGCCAGCTCACCCGGGACAGGGGACCGGAGGCAGGGCTACACCTTC. Translation: CASSPGTGDRRQGYTF. The variable domain in full, completed from reference TRBV18 and TRBJ1-2, reads NAGVMQNPRHLVRRRGQEARLRCSPMKGHSHVYWYRQLPEEGLKFMVYLQKENIIDESGMPKERFSAEFPKEGPSILRIQQVVRGDSAAYFCASSPGTGDRRQGYTFGSGTRLTVV.

The chain recombines TRBV15 with TRBJ1-4, with TRBD1 matching over 7 bases. CDR1 LNHNV and CDR2 YYDKDF come from the germline V gene (reference sequence). This CDR3 is 15 amino acids long. With 5 bases clipped from V and 7 bases from J, the junction kept 10 bases outside the gene matches. The DNA for the CDR3 is TGTGCCACCAGCGAATACAGGGGAGTGGGTGAAAAACTGTTTTTT. Its protein is CATSEYRGVGEKLFF.

The rearrangement links TRBV30 to TRBJ2-1, with D unresolved. Per the germline V gene, CDR1 is GTSNPN and CDR2 is SVGIG (reference sequence). The CDR3 contains 13 residues. The germline V and J ends were trimmed by 0 bases and 4 bases, with 7 bases remaining between them. In nucleotides, the CDR3 is TGTGCCTGGAGTGTAGATCAGTACAATGAGCAGTTCTTC. Translating it yields CAWSVDQYNEQFF.

The chain combines TRBV27 with TRBJ2-7; D perhaps matches TRBD1 (6 bases). This CDR3 is 13 amino acids long. V lost 5 bases, J lost 7 bases, and 15 bases lay in between. Germline CDR1 and CDR2: MNHEY and SMNVEV (reference sequence). The CDR3, as DNA: TGTGCCAGCAGTCGGCTGGGGGCGCGGGAGCAGTACGTC. Residues: CASSRLGAREQYV.

The chain recombines TRBV27 with TRBJ1-2, with 7 positions matching TRBD1. The CDR3 contains 14 residues. V dropped 5 bases and J dropped 8; count of bases not matched to a gene: 11. Per germline, CDR1 MNHEY and CDR2 SMNVEV (reference sequence). This CDR3 is CASSDRVVATGYTF. The CDR3 bases are TGTGCCAGCAGTGACAGGGTAGTCGCGACGGGCTACACCTTC.

This clone was seen just once. The J gene is TRBJ1-2, the V gene TRBV6-5; tentatively, D is TRBD1 (5 bases). Trimming removed 5 bases at V and 7 bases at J, with 17 bases between. This CDR3 spans 14 amino acids. Germline assignment: CDR1 MNHEY and CDR2 SVGAGI. The DNA of the CDR3 is TGTGCCAGCAGTCGAGGCCCCAGGGTGGCTGGCTACACCTTC. Translating it yields CASSRGPRVAGYTF.